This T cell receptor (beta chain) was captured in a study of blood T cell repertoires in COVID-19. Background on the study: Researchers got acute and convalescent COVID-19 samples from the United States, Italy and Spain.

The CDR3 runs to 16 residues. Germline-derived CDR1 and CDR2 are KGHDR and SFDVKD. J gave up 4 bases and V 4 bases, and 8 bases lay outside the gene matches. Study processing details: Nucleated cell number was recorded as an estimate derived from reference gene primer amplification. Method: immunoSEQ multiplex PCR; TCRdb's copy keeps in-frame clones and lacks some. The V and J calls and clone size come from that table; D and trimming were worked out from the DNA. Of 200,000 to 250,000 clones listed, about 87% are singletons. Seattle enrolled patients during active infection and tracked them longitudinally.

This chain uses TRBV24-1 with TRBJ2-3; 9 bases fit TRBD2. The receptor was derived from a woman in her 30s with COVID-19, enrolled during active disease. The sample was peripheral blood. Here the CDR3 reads CATSDAGTSNADTQYF. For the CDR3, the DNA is TGTGCCACCAGTGACGCCGGGACTAGCAACGCAGATACGCAGTATTTT.